The 15 T cell receptor beta chains presented below share a single source sample, sequenced in a study of identical twins. One entry per CDR3 protein results from TCRdb running MiXCR on the 5' RACE reads. The repertoire holds about 200,000 distinct CDR3 sequences, roughly 7.5% seen once, with 1.9% in the top ten. This sample also belongs to another study, concerning yellow fever vaccine responses in identical twins.

Sequences were obtained from memory (CD45RO+) T cells sorted from blood. The receptors derive from a woman between 18 and 30 years old in good health.

This clonotype was picked up many times. The J gene is TRBJ2-7, the V gene TRBV3-1, with no clear D. CDR3 length: 13 amino acids. Germline assignment: CDR1 LGHDT and CDR2 YNNKEL (reference sequence). V gave up 2 bases and J gave up 11 bases, with 16 bases separating them. The CDR3 here is CASSQSTAASEYF. The CDR3 region has the DNA TGTGCCAGCAGCCAATCAACGGCGGCCTCCGAGTACTTC.

This clonotype was seen only a few times. This chain joins TRBV4-3 and TRBJ2-3, with a possible D match to TRBD2 (5 bases). CDR3 length: 18 residues. Germline-derived CDR1 and CDR2 are LGHNA and YSLEER. The V end was cut by 4 bases, the J end by 6 bases, with 26 bases between. As DNA, the CDR3 is TGCGCCAGCAGCCCTCAACCGGGCGGGTGGACTCGGGCGGATACGCAGTATTTT. Protein: CASSPQPGGWTRADTQYF.

This clonotype was seen repeatedly, ten times or more. The V call is TRBV21-1, the J call TRBJ2-1; TRBD1 reflects the table's D call only, with no check against the DNA. TRBV21-1 is a pseudogene segment. The length of the CDR3 is 15 residues. CDR3 amino acids: CASTAGQSSYNEQFF. CDR3 bases: TGTGCCAGCACTGCGGGACAGAGCTCCTACAATGAGCAGTTCTTC.

CDR3 bases: TGTGCCAGCAGTTTCACCGGGGCAGGAGCTAGTCAGCCCCAGCATTTT. Protein: CASSFTGAGASQPQHF. The chain has TRBV12-3 or TRBV12-4 and TRBJ1-5; D is perhaps TRBD1 (5 bases). CDR3 length equals 16 residues. Between the trimmed V and J ends, which lost 3 bases and 6 bases, there was a span of 18 bases.

This clonotype showed up just a few times. The CDR3 here is CATSDPEVAERTDTQYF. The CDR3 nucleotides read TGTGCCACCAGTGATCCGGAGGTCGCGGAACGCACAGATACGCAGTATTTT. The genes are TRBV24-1 and TRBJ2-3, with D tentatively TRBD2 (5 bases). V was pared by 3 bases and J by 1 base, with 16 bases between. CDR3 size: 17 residues. Per germline, CDR1 KGHDR and CDR2 SFDVKD.

The rearrangement links TRBV6-5 to TRBJ2-7, with D uncertain. The V end lost 2 bases, the J end lost 5 bases, and 13 bases lay between the germline ends. Germline CDR1 and CDR2: MNHEY and SVGAGI. The CDR3 sequence is 14 residues long. In DNA, the CDR3 is TGTGCCAGCAGTTACAGTAGGGATACCCACGAGCAGTACTTC. Protein product: CASSYSRDTHEQYF.

This clonotype was counted ten times or more. CDR3 residues: CASSARAGGNQPQHF. For the CDR3, the DNA is TGTGCCAGCAGTGCCCGGGCCGGGGGCAATCAGCCCCAGCATTTT. This chain uses TRBV12-3 or TRBV12-4 with TRBJ1-5; D call uncertain. This CDR3 spans 15 amino acids. V lost 5 bases, J lost 2 bases, and 13 bases lay in between.

This clonotype was seen at least ten times. The rearrangement links TRBV11-2 to TRBJ2-2; 14 positions match TRBD2. In germline, CDR1 is SGHAT, CDR2 FQNNGV. The CDR3 spans 21 residues. Losses at the gene ends were 3 bases for V and 3 bases for J; bases not matched to a gene: 15. The CDR3 here is CASSFYYTGTSGGAYTGELFF. The DNA for the CDR3 is TGTGCCAGCAGCTTTTATTACACCGGGACTAGCGGGGGAGCTTACACCGGGGAGCTGTTTTTT.

There are many counts of this clonotype. The chain couples TRBV6-1 to TRBJ2-1; TRBD2 matches at 9 bases. J gave up 8 bases and V 5 bases, and 13 bases lay outside the gene matches. The CDR3 has 16 amino acids. Germline CDR1 MNHNS, CDR2 SASEGT. The CDR3 nucleotides read TGTGCCAGCAGTCCCTCAGGACTAGCGAGGGGGGATGAGCAGTTCTTC. It translates to CASSPSGLARGDEQFF.

In this sample, this clonotype turned up a few times. V is TRBV20-1 and J is TRBJ2-1; 13 bases line up with TRBD2. The CDR3 consists of 16 residues. Germline V CDR1 and CDR2: DFQATT, SNEGSKA (reference sequence). V lost 2 bases and J lost 4; bases outside the gene matches: 5. CDR3 bases: TGCAGTGCTAGATATGCGACTAGCGGGGGGTACAATGAGCAGTTCTTC. Protein product: CSARYATSGGYNEQFF.

This clonotype has a count of ten or more. The CDR3 here is CASSLGQVDTGELFF. CDR3 in DNA: TGCGCCAGCAGCTTGGGACAGGTTGACACCGGGGAGCTGTTTTTT. The rearrangement uses TRBV5-1 and TRBJ2-2; D is possibly TRBD1 (6 bases). This CDR3 comprises 15 residues. V lost 0 bases and J lost 3, with 9 bases in between. Germline V gives CDR1 SGHRS, CDR2 YFSETQ.

This clonotype was detected only a few times. This chain uses TRBV9 with TRBJ2-4, with 7 positions matching TRBD2. The length of the CDR3 is 15 residues. CDR1 is SGDLS and CDR2 is YYNGEE in the germline V gene. V was pared by 0 bases and J by 6 bases, with 6 bases of the junction left unmatched. CDR3 protein: CASSVGRASGNIQYF. DNA of the CDR3: TGTGCCAGCAGCGTAGGTCGGGCTAGCGGAAACATTCAGTACTTC.

As DNA, the CDR3 is TGTGCCAGCAGTGGGACAGCCACTCGGGAAGCTTTCTTT. It yields the protein CASSGTATREAFF. This chain joins TRBV6-1 and TRBJ1-1; the D gene is possibly TRBD1 (6 bases). Germline V CDR1 and CDR2: MNHNS, SASEGT. The CDR3 extends over 13 amino acids. Trimming stripped 4 bases from V and 8 bases from J, with 14 bases between.

This clonotype was recorded many times. The genes are TRBV6-4 and TRBJ2-5; D is perhaps TRBD1 (5 bases). This CDR3 is 13 amino acids long. Germline V gene sequence: CDR1 MRHNA, CDR2 SNTAGT. The V end lost 4 bases, the J end lost 9 bases, and 15 bases lay between the germline ends. CDR3 sequence (DNA): TGTGCCAGCAGTGCCCTCTCAGGGTCTCCCCAGTACTTC. Its protein is CASSALSGSPQYF.

A few counts support this clonotype. The genes are TRBV7-9 and TRBJ2-7; D possibly corresponds to TRBD2 (5 bases). The V and J ends lost 0 bases and 6 bases respectively, with 12 bases between them. CDR3 length: 14 residues. Germline CDR1 reads SEHNR; CDR2 reads FQNEAQ (reference sequence). CDR3 coding DNA: TGTGCCAGCAGCTTAGCGGGAGTTTTCTCCGAGCAGTACTTC. Translated, it gives CASSLAGVFSEQYF.